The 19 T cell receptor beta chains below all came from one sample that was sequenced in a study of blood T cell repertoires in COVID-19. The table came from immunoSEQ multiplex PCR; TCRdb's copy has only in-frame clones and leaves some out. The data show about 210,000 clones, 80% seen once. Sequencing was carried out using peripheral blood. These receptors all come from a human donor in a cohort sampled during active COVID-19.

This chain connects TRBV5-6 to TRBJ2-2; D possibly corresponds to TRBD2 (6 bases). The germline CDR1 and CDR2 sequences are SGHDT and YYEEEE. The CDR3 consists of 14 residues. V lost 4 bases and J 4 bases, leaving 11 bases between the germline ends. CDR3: CASSLPEGTGELFF. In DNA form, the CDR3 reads TGTGCCAGCAGCCTCCCGGAGGGCACCGGGGAGCTGTTTTTT. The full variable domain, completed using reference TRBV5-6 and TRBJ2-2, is DAGVTQSPTHLIKTRGQQVTLRCSPKSGHDTVSWYQQALGQGPQFIFQYYEEEERQRGNFPDRFSGHQFPNYSSELNVNALLLGDSALYLCASSLPEGTGELFFGEGSRLTVL.

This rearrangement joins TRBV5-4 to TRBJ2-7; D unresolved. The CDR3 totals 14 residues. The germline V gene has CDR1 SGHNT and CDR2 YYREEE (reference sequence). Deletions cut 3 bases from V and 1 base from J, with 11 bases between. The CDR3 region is CASSYDKLSYEQYF. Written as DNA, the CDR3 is TGTGCCAGCAGCTACGACAAGCTTTCCTACGAGCAGTACTTC.

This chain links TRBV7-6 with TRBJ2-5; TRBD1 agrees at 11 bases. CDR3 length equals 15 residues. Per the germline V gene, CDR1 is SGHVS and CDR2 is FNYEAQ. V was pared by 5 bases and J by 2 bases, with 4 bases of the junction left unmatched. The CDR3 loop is CASSADRGQQETQYF. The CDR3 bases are TGTGCCAGCAGCGCGGACAGGGGGCAGCAAGAGACCCAGTACTTC.

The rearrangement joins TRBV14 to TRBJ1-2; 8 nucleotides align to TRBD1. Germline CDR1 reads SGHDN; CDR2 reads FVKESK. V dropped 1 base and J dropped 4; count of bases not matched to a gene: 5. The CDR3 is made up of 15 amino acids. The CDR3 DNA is TGTGCCAGCAGCCAAGCTTCAGGGGGCTTCTATGGCTACACCTTC. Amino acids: CASSQASGGFYGYTF. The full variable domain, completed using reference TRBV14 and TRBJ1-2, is EAGVTQFPSHSVIEKGQTVTLRCDPISGHDNLYWYRRVMGKEIKFLLHFVKESKQDESGMPNNRFLAERTGGTYSTLKVQPAELEDSGVYFCASSQASGGFYGYTFGSGTRLTVV.

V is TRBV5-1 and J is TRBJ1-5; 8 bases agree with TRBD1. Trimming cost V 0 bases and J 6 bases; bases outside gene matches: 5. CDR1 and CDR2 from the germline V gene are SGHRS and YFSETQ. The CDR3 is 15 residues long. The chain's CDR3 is CASSLDGQGGQPQHF. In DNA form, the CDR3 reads TGCGCCAGCAGCTTGGACGGACAGGGCGGTCAGCCCCAGCATTTT.

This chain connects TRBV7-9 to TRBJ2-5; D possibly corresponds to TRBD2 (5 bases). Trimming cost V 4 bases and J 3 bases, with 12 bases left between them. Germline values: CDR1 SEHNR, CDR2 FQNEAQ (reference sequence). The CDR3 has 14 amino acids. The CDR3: CASSWTDREETQYF. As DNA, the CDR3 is TGTGCCAGCAGCTGGACTGACCGGGAAGAGACCCAGTACTTC. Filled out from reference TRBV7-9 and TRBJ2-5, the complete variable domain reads DTGVSQNPRHKITKRGQNVTFRCDPISEHNRLYWYRQTLGQGPEFLTYFQNEAQLEKSRLLSDRFSAERPKGSFSTLEIQRTEQGDSAMYLCASSWTDREETQYFGPGTRLLVL.

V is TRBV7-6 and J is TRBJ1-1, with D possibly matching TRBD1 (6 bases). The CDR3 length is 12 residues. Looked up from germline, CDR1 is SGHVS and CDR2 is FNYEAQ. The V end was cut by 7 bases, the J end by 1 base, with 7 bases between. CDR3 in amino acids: CASKTGNTEAFF. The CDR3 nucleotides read TGTGCCAGCAAGACAGGGAACACTGAAGCTTTCTTT.

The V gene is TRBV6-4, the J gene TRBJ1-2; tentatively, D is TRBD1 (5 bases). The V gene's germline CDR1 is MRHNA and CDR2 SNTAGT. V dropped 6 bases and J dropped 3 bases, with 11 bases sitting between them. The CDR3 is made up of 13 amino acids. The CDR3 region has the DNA TGTGCCAGCAGGGGTGGGGCCCACTATGGCTACACCTTC. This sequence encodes CASRGGAHYGYTF.

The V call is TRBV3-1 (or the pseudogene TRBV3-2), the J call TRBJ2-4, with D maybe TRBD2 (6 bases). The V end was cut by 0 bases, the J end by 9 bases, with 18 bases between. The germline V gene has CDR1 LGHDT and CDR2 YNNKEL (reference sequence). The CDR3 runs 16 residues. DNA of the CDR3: TGTGCCAGCAGCCAAGAACCCCTCCCCCGGGGGAGCATTCAGTACTTC. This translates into CASSQEPLPRGSIQYF.

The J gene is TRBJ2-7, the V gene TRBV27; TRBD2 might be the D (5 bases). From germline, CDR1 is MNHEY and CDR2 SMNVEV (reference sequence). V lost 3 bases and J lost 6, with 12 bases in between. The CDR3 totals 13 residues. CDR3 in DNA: TGTGCCAGCAGTTTTTATTTAGGGAGCGAGCAGTACTTC. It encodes CASSFYLGSEQYF.

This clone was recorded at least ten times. The DNA of the CDR3 is TGTGCCAGCAGCGAGCTCCGGACTCGTCCGGCCCTCCACTTT. Translation: CASSELRTRPALHF. The rearrangement joins TRBV11-1 to TRBJ1-6; D uncertain. V was trimmed by 5 bases and J by 14 bases, leaving 19 bases between them. The germline V gene has CDR1 SGHAT and CDR2 FQDESV (reference sequence). This CDR3 region has 14 residues.

CDR3 sequence reads: CASSYPETQYF. CDR3 nucleotide sequence: TGTGCCAGCAGTTACCCGGAGACCCAGTACTTC. This chain uses TRBV6-2 or TRBV6-3 with TRBJ2-5; the D is unclear. Germline assignment: CDR1 MNHEY and CDR2 SVGEGT. V gave up 2 bases and J gave up 5 bases, with 3 bases separating them. This CDR3 spans 11 amino acids.

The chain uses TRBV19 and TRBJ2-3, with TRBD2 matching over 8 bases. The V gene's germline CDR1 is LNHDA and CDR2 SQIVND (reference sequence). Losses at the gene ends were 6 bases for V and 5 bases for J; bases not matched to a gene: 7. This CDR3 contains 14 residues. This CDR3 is CASSPGGALDTQYF. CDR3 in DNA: TGTGCCAGTAGCCCCGGGGGGGCCTTAGATACGCAGTATTTT.

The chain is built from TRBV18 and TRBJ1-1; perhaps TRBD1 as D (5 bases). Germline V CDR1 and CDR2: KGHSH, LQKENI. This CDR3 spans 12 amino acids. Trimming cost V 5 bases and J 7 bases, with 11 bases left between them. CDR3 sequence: CASSSPGGEAFF. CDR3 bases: TGTGCCAGCTCATCGCCGGGGGGTGAAGCTTTCTTT.

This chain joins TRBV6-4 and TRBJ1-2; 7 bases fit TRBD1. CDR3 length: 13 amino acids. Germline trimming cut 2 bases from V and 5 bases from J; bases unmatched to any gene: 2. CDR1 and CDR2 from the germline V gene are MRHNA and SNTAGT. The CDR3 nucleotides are TGTGCCAGCAGTGACCTGACAGGGTATGGCTACACCTTC. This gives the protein CASSDLTGYGYTF.

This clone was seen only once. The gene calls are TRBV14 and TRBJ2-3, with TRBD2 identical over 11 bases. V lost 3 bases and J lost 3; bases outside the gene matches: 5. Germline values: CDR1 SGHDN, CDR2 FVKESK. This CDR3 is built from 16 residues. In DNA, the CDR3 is TGTGCCAGCAGCCATGCACTAGCGGGAGCTACAGATACGCAGTATTTT. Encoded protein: CASSHALAGATDTQYF.

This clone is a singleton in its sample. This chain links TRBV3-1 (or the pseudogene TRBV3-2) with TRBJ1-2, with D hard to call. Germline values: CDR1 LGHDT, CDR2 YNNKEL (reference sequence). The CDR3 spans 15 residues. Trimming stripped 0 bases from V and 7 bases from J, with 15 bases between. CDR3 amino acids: CASSQDTHRSGGYTF. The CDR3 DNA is TGTGCCAGCAGCCAAGATACGCACCGCAGTGGTGGCTACACCTTC.

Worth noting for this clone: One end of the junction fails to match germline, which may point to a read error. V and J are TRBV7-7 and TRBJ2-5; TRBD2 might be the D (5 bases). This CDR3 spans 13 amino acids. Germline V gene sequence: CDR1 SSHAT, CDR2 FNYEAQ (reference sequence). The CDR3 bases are TGTGCTAGCAGCCGGGGATCCCAAGAGACCCAGTACTTC. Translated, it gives CASSRGSQETQYF.

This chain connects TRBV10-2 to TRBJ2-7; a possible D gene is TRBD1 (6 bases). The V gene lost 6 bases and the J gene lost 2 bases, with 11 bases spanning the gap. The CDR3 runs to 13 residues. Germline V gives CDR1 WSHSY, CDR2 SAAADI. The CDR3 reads CASREGGTYEQYF. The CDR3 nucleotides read TGCGCCAGCAGAGAAGGGGGAACCTACGAGCAGTACTTC.